The TCR beta chain under discussion was sequenced for a study of vaccination and CD4 T cells after COVID-19. Treatment noted: roughly 10-day PBMC culture with coronavirus spike peptide pools or control peptides (ViraFEST assay). The V end lost 8 bases, the J end lost 4 bases, and 18 bases lay between the germline ends. The germline V gene has CDR1 MDHEN and CDR2 SYDVKM. The CDR3 extends over 15 amino acids. Comment on this clonotype: As yet, its antigen is unknown.

The Oncomine TCR Beta short-read assay sequenced DNA from cultured CD4+ T cells. Via MiXCR, TCRdb re-called the PCR reads, giving one row per CDR3 protein. Among 14,000 to 15,000 distinct CDR3 sequences listed, around half were seen once. The J gene is TRBJ1-5, the V gene TRBV28; weak D call: TRBD1 (5 bases). The sample here was cultured CD4+ T cells from blood, taken after SARS-CoV-2 vaccination. The clonotype comes from a human donor with COVID-19. CDR3 residues: CASGPGNSRNQPQHF. The CDR3 coding sequence is TGTGCCAGCGGACCAGGGAATTCGAGGAATCAGCCCCAGCATTTT.